A single sample is the source of the 2 T cell receptor beta chains below, sequenced in a study of tumour-infiltrating T cells in Burkitt lymphoma. Sequencing was performed with immunoSEQ multiplex PCR; in TCRdb, only in-frame clones are kept and a portion is missing. The sample records about 1,300 clones, roughly 85% being singletons. The sequenced material came from tumor tissue. These receptors all stem from a human donor with Burkitt lymphoma.

J is TRBJ2-7 and V is TRBV6-5; 8 positions match TRBD2. Germline V CDR1 and CDR2: MNHEY, SVGAGI. The V segment lost 3 bases and the J segment 0 bases; nucleotides outside the gene matches: 1. The CDR3 runs to 14 residues. The CDR3 loop is CASSYLAGSYEQYF. CDR3 in DNA: TGTGCCAGCAGTTATCTAGCGGGCTCCTACGAGCAGTACTTC.

The J gene is TRBJ1-1, the V gene TRBV20-1; D remains ambiguous. The CDR3 runs 9 residues. Germline V lookup: CDR1 DFQATT, CDR2 SNEGSKA (reference sequence). CDR3 residues: CRQSPEAFF. CDR3 in DNA: TGCAGGCAGAGCCCTGAAGCTTTCTTT.